This T cell receptor (beta chain) was found in a study of PD-1 blockade in classical Hodgkin lymphoma. General study points: TCR diversity rose significantly by C4D1 in CD4+ but not CD8+ cells.

This clone came up once. The antigen is unknown. Profiled with immunoSEQ multiplex PCR; TCRdb holds only in-frame clones, not every one. The data contain around 30,000 clones, approximately 80% of them singletons. With 6 bases removed from V and 6 bases from J, the gap between germline ends came to 12 bases. CDR1 and CDR2 from the germline V gene are MNHEY and SVGAGI. The CDR3 loop spans 13 amino acids. Sample time point: cycle 4 day 1 (C4D1), after less than 7 weeks of nivolumab. The patients all showed relapse after autologous stem cell transplantation, while their brentuximab vedotin exposure varied. Negative selection with magnetic separation was used to purify CD4+ T cells from thawed PBMCs.

The TCR originated in a human donor with classical Hodgkin lymphoma. This sequence joins TRBV6-5 and TRBJ2-1; tentative D call: TRBD1 (6 bases). This specimen consisted of CD4+ T cells from blood, obtained before the fourth cycle of nivolumab. The DNA for the CDR3 is TGTGCCAGCAGCCGACAGGCCGTCAATGAGCAGTTCTTC. Translated: CASSRQAVNEQFF.